This T cell receptor beta chain was sequenced for a study of post-analysis software for immune sequencing data. Study results and caveats: A handful of TRBV segments appeared more often in patients than in controls, and TRBV5-6, TRBV5-1 and TRBV20-1 were among these.

The table lists this clonotype with a few counts. The antigen remains undetermined. The junction and the germline gene differ at one end; a read error may be behind it. The CDR3 runs 12 residues. Per germline, CDR1 MNHNY and CDR2 SVGAGI (reference sequence). Incorporated into the TCR beta cDNA libraries were unique molecular identifiers, which served to reduce PCR and sequencing biases. TCRdb re-analysed the PCR reads in MiXCR, keeping a single row per CDR3 protein. Found here are approximately 400,000 distinct CDR3 sequences, around 37% of them singletons; the top ten hold roughly an eighth. The chain uses TRBV6-6 and TRBJ2-1; 7 nucleotides match TRBD2. This clonotype originated in a girl aged 10-17 years with multiple sclerosis. Material for sequencing was blood. CDR3 DNA: TGTGCCGGCAGCGGGGACCACAATGAGCAGTTCTTC. Its protein product is CAGSGDHNEQFF.